This TCR beta chain is from a study of T cells in Graves' hyperthyroidism and ophthalmopathy. Study-wide background: Staff took peripheral blood when the initial diagnosis was made, before any treatment began.

Fresh 10 ml peripheral blood yielded PBMCs. This clonotype showed up many times. What was amplified from RNA transcripts were TCR beta CDR3 regions. A set of HTBI primers served as the primers for a first-round RT-PCR of the TCR CDR3. TCRdb reanalysed the multiplex PCR reads using MiXCR and keeps one entry per CDR3 protein. The sample contains some 500,000 distinct CDR3 sequences, roughly a quarter of which appear only once. The CDR3 extends over 15 amino acids. CDR1 and CDR2 from the germline V gene are ENHRY and SYGVKD. The V gene end was trimmed by 8 bases and the J gene end by 3 bases; junction bases not matched to a gene: 12.

The V call is TRBV10-3, the J call TRBJ1-2; 7 nucleotides match TRBD1. The sequenced material came from blood. This sequence was found in a woman aged 25 to 39 with Graves' ophthalmopathy. CDR3 coding DNA: TGTGCCATCCGAGATCCGGGACAGACTTACTATGGCTACACCTTC. Residues: CAIRDPGQTYYGYTF.